This T cell receptor (beta chain) emerged from a study of glioma-infiltrating T cells after dendritic cell vaccination. Study background: Three intradermal dendritic cell vaccine injections were given every two weeks.

Study-level results: Higher TCR clonality did not directly relate to longer survival. Complete blood and tumor specimen sets were limited to few patients.

As concerns this clone: Its antigen remains unidentified.

The V and J ends lost 2 bases and 3 bases, in that order; junction bases with no gene match: 7. The CDR3 has 15 residues. The germline V gene encodes CDR1 SGHTA and CDR2 FQGNSA. Documented time point: after dendritic cell vaccination, including at tumor progression/relapse. TCRB CDR3 was amplified from 2 ug genomic DNA or less. Some clones are missing from TCRdb's copy, which holds only in-frame ones; the method was immunoSEQ multiplex PCR. The repertoire includes 85,000 or so clones, approximately 81% of them detected once, and approximately 8% sits in the top ten. The chain is built from TRBV7-2 and TRBJ2-7, with 7 positions matching TRBD1. The source of this sequence is a human donor with glioblastoma. The specimen was blood, collected after dendritic cell vaccination. The CDR3 is CASSLSSSGGYEQYF. The CDR3 region has the DNA TGTGCCAGCAGCTTATCCTCTTCAGGGGGCTACGAGCAGTACTTC.